Listed here are 13 T cell receptor beta chains from one sample, sequenced in a study of shared clonotypes between healthy human individuals (dated by TCRdb to 2020 to 2022). Library prep was done by the immunoSEQ multiplex PCR assay. TCRdb provides this immuneACCESS table in a form limited to in-frame rearrangements. Some clones are lacking; in checked studies, under half of them reflect an unresolved V gene, and why the rest are absent is not known. This sample gives 1.6 million or so clones in total; 96% of them show up just once. In total, the top ten clones hold roughly 1.1% of the sample. The specimen was naive CD4+ T cells sorted from blood. In light of the paper, this sample's cell subset or site label describes: CD45RA+ positively selected. Receptor source: a young man in good health.

This rearrangement joins TRBV19 to TRBJ2-7; 9 nucleotides match TRBD1. Trimming removed 3 bases from V and 4 bases from J; junction bases left unmatched: 4. CDR1 is LNHDA, CDR2 SQIVND, per germline (reference sequence). There are 14 residues in the CDR3. The CDR3 DNA sequence: TGTGCCAGTAGTATCGCACAGGGGGCTTACGAGCAGTACTTC. As protein: CASSIAQGAYEQYF. Combining the CDR3 with reference TRBV19 and TRBJ2-7 gives the whole variable domain DGGITQSPKYLFRKEGQNVTLSCEQNLNHDAMYWYRQDPGQGLRLIYYSQIVNDFQKGDIAEGYSVSREKKESFPLTVTSAQKNPTAFYLCASSIAQGAYEQYFGPGTRLTVT.

V usage is TRBV27 and J usage is TRBJ2-1, with 9 bases aligning to TRBD2. The CDR3 consists of 15 residues. The V gene's germline CDR1 is MNHEY and CDR2 SMNVEV (reference sequence). Germline trimming cut 8 bases from V and 4 bases from J; bases unmatched to any gene: 9. The CDR3 loop reads CASAEAGGFYNEQFF. DNA for the CDR3: TGTGCCAGCGCTGAAGCGGGAGGTTTTTACAATGAGCAGTTCTTC.

The chain uses TRBV7-9 and TRBJ1-2, with 7 bases matching TRBD1. Unmatched junction bases numbered 8, after V lost 5 bases and J lost 2 bases. The CDR3 is 15 residues long. Germline CDR1 is SEHNR and CDR2 is FQNEAQ (reference sequence). The CDR3 is CASSPVGQTNYGYTF. Here the CDR3 DNA reads TGTGCCAGCAGCCCTGTGGGACAGACCAACTATGGCTACACCTTC.

Points on this clone: Other nucleotide sequences from this sample produce the same CDR3. The V call is TRBV2, the J call TRBJ2-3; TRBD1 is a possible D gene (5 bases). The CDR3 spans 14 residues. Per germline, CDR1 SNHLY and CDR2 FYNNEI. V was shortened by 3 bases and J by 1 base, with 8 bases between the two germline ends. CDR3 bases: TGTGCCAGCAGTGAGCAGGGTGGCACAGATACGCAGTATTTT. Translated: CASSEQGGTDTQYF.

The chain employs TRBV10-3 and TRBJ2-1; D may be TRBD2 (5 bases). Per germline, CDR1 ENHRY and CDR2 SYGVKD. The CDR3 has 15 amino acids. Trimming pared 6 bases from V and 7 bases from J, leaving 19 bases between. DNA for the CDR3: TGTGCCATCAGCGACCCGAGTGTTAGGACTAATGAGCAGTTCTTC. Translation: CAISDPSVRTNEQFF.

V gene TRBV11-1 combines with J gene TRBJ2-1; no firm D call. The CDR3 is made up of 16 amino acids. Trimming shortened V by 4 bases and J by 6 bases, and 19 bases separated the two germline ends. Per germline, CDR1 SGHAT and CDR2 FQDESV (reference sequence). This chain's CDR3 is CASSSRKVLVGNEQFF. The CDR3 DNA is TGTGCCAGCAGCTCCAGGAAGGTCCTGGTAGGCAATGAGCAGTTCTTC.

This chain joins TRBV4-3 and TRBJ2-3, with 9 bases aligning to TRBD2. The CDR3 covers 17 residues. With 1 base clipped from V and 4 bases from J, the junction kept 9 bases outside the gene matches. The V gene's germline CDR1 is LGHNA and CDR2 YSLEER. CDR3 sequence: CASSQGAGGPDSDTQYF. CDR3 bases: TGCGCCAGCAGCCAAGGGGCGGGAGGGCCAGACTCAGATACGCAGTATTTT.

This clone was observed once. The V and J genes are TRBV6-1 and TRBJ1-2; D uncertain. The germline V gene has CDR1 MNHNS and CDR2 SASEGT. The CDR3 consists of 14 residues. The germline V and J ends were trimmed by 6 bases and 0 bases, with 11 bases remaining between them. Here the CDR3 DNA reads TGTGCCAGCAGGTCCGAAACAGCTAACTATGGCTACACCTTC. Translating it yields CASRSETANYGYTF.

As regards this clone: This specimen includes other DNA sequences encoding the same CDR3. This chain connects TRBV14 to TRBJ2-3; no clear D gene. The length of the CDR3 is 12 residues. Germline values: CDR1 SGHDN, CDR2 FVKESK. V was clipped by 1 base and J by 5 bases, with 4 bases between them. CDR3: CASSQVIDTQYF. Here the CDR3 DNA reads TGTGCCAGCAGCCAAGTAATAGATACGCAGTATTTT.

This sequence joins TRBV7-8 and TRBJ1-2; TRBD1 might be the D (5 bases). V gave up 5 bases and J gave up 4 bases, with 17 bases separating them. The CDR3 is made up of 15 amino acids. Germline values: CDR1 SGHVS, CDR2 FQNEAQ. CDR3 bases: TGTGCCAGCAGCCGGACGGGGGTTGGAAGCTATGGCTACACCTTC. Its protein product is CASSRTGVGSYGYTF. The complete variable domain, with remaining parts taken from reference TRBV7-8 and TRBJ1-2, reads GAGVSQSPRYKVAKRGQDVALRCDPISGHVSLFWYQQALGQGPEFLTYFQNEAQLDKSGLPSDRFFAERPEGSVSTLKIQRTQQEDSAVYLCASSRTGVGSYGYTFGSGTRLTVV.

The gene calls are TRBV5-5 and TRBJ2-5; 10 positions match TRBD2. CDR3 size: 18 residues. Germline V gives CDR1 SGHKS, CDR2 YYEKEE (reference sequence). V shed 1 base, J shed 4 bases, and the junction held 13 bases outside the gene matches. CDR3 nucleotides: TGTGCCAGCAGCTTGTCTCCAGCGGGAGGGAAGGCAGGAGAGACCCAGTACTTC. As protein: CASSLSPAGGKAGETQYF.

V is TRBV5-1 and J is TRBJ2-7; 11 nucleotides agree with TRBD2. J lost 2 bases, V lost 1 base, and 5 bases had no gene match. Germline CDR1 reads SGHRS; CDR2 reads YFSETQ. CDR3 length: 16 residues. CDR3 sequence (DNA): TGCGCCAGCAGCTTGTACCTAGCGGGAGGACCCTACGAGCAGTACTTC. Translation: CASSLYLAGGPYEQYF.

In this sample, this clone turned up a few times. This chain links TRBV7-3 with TRBJ2-2; unclear D gene. Germline values: CDR1 SGHTA, CDR2 FQGTGA. CDR3 length: 13 residues. V gave up 1 base and J gave up 3 bases, with 3 bases separating them. The DNA of the CDR3 is TGTGCCAGCAGCTTAAGGGACACCGGGGAGCTGTTTTTT. Amino acids: CASSLRDTGELFF.